The 26 T cell receptor beta chains below were found in one sample sequenced in a study of blood T cell repertoires in COVID-19. Sequencing was performed with immunoSEQ multiplex PCR; in TCRdb, only in-frame clones are kept and a portion is missing. Of 140,000 to 150,000 clones in the sample, around 80% were seen once. The sequenced material came from peripheral blood. These TCRs come from a man aged 60 to 69 with active or convalescent COVID-19.

This chain links TRBV2 with TRBJ2-2; possibly TRBD2 for D (5 bases). The CDR3 spans 16 residues. With 4 bases removed from V and 4 bases from J, the gap between germline ends came to 16 bases. Germline CDR1 reads SNHLY; CDR2 reads FYNNEI. CDR3 nucleotides: TGTGCCAGCAGTGCACTCCAGAGGGCGGGCACCGGGGAGCTGTTTTTT. Its protein product is CASSALQRAGTGELFF.

The V call is TRBV6-4, the J call TRBJ1-1; tentatively, D is TRBD1 (5 bases). Germline V gene lookup returns CDR1 MRHNA and CDR2 SNTAGT. Trimming removed 3 bases at V and 7 bases at J, with 9 bases between. This CDR3 region has 12 residues. The CDR3 spells CASSEAGGEAFF. Here the CDR3 DNA reads TGTGCCAGCAGTGAAGCGGGGGGTGAAGCTTTCTTT.

The gene calls are TRBV27 and TRBJ2-1, with D possibly TRBD2 on 6 matching bases. V shed 5 bases and J shed 7 bases, with 15 bases lying between them. The CDR3 totals 14 residues. Germline lookup yields CDR1 MNHEY and CDR2 SMNVEV (reference sequence). CDR3 region: CASSPQLARNEQFF. For the CDR3, the DNA is TGTGCCAGCAGTCCCCAGCTAGCGCGGAATGAGCAGTTCTTC.

This clone was seen once. The J gene is TRBJ2-3, the V gene TRBV7-2; D perhaps matches TRBD1 (6 bases). The CDR3 runs 14 residues. Between the trimmed V and J ends, which lost 6 bases and 3 bases, there was a span of 13 bases. Per germline, CDR1 SGHTA and CDR2 FQGNSA. The CDR3 loop is CASRPRGNTDTQYF. The CDR3, as DNA: TGTGCCAGCAGACCAAGGGGGAATACAGATACGCAGTATTTT.

The chain is built from TRBV6-5 and TRBJ2-7, with D tentatively TRBD1 (8 bases). The V end lost 7 bases, the J end lost 6 bases, and 13 bases lay between the germline ends. From germline, CDR1 is MNHEY and CDR2 SVGAGI. The CDR3 spans 12 residues. In DNA, the CDR3 is TGTGCCAGCAAGAACAGGGGGGGCGAGCAGTACTTC. Amino acid sequence: CASKNRGGEQYF.

The chain couples TRBV28 to TRBJ2-1; 7 bases map to TRBD1. CDR1 is MDHEN, CDR2 SYDVKM, per germline. The CDR3 totals 14 residues. The V and J ends lost 3 bases and 7 bases, in that order; junction bases with no gene match: 6. CDR3 bases: TGTGCCAGCAGTTTGCGACAGGGCGGTAATGAGCAGTTCTTC. It is translated as CASSLRQGGNEQFF.

J is TRBJ1-2 and V is TRBV18, with 9 nucleotides matching TRBD1. This CDR3 has 15 residues. Looked up from germline, CDR1 is KGHSH and CDR2 is LQKENI. V lost 3 bases and J lost 8; bases outside the gene matches: 10. The DNA for the CDR3 is TGTGCCAGCTCACCTCCGGGACAGGGTCAAGGGGGCTACACCTTC. As protein: CASSPPGQGQGGYTF.

The V call is TRBV19, the J call TRBJ2-3, with D maybe TRBD1 (6 bases). Trimming shortened V by 6 bases and J by 4 bases, and 11 bases separated the two germline ends. The V gene's germline CDR1 is LNHDA and CDR2 SQIVND (reference sequence). This CDR3 is 13 amino acids long. The CDR3 coding sequence is TGTGCCAGTAGCATCCAGGGGTCAGATACGCAGTATTTT. Translated: CASSIQGSDTQYF.

The CDR3 loop reads CASSQARVLLGNEQFF. DNA of the CDR3: TGTGCCAGCAGCCAAGCCCGTGTGTTGCTCGGCAATGAGCAGTTCTTC. The gene calls are TRBV4-2 and TRBJ2-1; D ambiguous. V lost 1 base and J lost 6, with 16 bases in between. This CDR3 has 16 residues. CDR1 LGHNA and CDR2 YNFKEQ come from the germline V gene.

CDR3 nucleotides: TGTGCCAGCAGTTCGCCGACTAGCGCGACGAGCTACGAGCAGTACTTC. As protein: CASSSPTSATSYEQYF. The V call is TRBV6-6, the J call TRBJ2-7; 8 nucleotides agree with TRBD2. Germline trimming cut 4 bases from V and 3 bases from J; bases unmatched to any gene: 11. CDR1 and CDR2 (germline): MNHNY, SVGAGI (reference sequence). The CDR3 is made up of 16 amino acids.

This sequence joins TRBV5-6 and TRBJ1-2, with 10 bases aligning to TRBD1. Germline lookup yields CDR1 SGHDT and CDR2 YYEEEE. V gave up 6 bases and J gave up 5 bases; unmatched junction bases: 13. This CDR3 comprises 16 residues. The CDR3 loop reads CASTRRQGAPRYGYTF. In nucleotides, the CDR3 is TGTGCCAGCACCCGGCGACAGGGGGCGCCGCGGTATGGCTACACCTTC.

This rearrangement joins TRBV24-1 to TRBJ1-1, with 9 bases aligning to TRBD1. Unmatched junction bases numbered 3, after V lost 10 bases and J lost 7 bases. The CDR3 has 11 amino acids. Germline CDR1 KGHDR, CDR2 SFDVKD. This chain's CDR3 is CATRQGDEAFF. The CDR3 DNA is TGTGCCACTAGACAGGGGGATGAAGCTTTCTTT.

V is TRBV5-4 and J is TRBJ2-1; 13 positions agree with TRBD2. The CDR3 is 15 amino acids. J gave up 9 bases and V 3 bases, and 6 bases lay outside the gene matches. Germline CDR1 is SGHNT and CDR2 is YYREEE (reference sequence). The CDR3 region has the DNA TGTGCCAGCAGCTATTCACGACTAGCGGGAGGTGAGCAGTTCTTC. It specifies CASSYSRLAGGEQFF. Complete variable domain (other parts from reference TRBV5-4 and TRBJ2-1): ETGVTQSPTHLIKTRGQQVTLRCSSQSGHNTVSWYQQALGQGPQFIFQYYREEENGRGNFPPRFSGLQFPNYSSELNVNALELDDSALYLCASSYSRLAGGEQFFGPGTRLTVL.

The gene calls are TRBV10-3 and TRBJ1-2; 11 bases fit TRBD1. There are 13 residues in the CDR3. V lost 6 bases to trimming and J lost 6 bases; unmatched junction nucleotides: 3. Germline CDR1 is ENHRY and CDR2 is SYGVKD. The DNA for the CDR3 is TGTGCCATCAGCGGACAGGGGGCTGATGGCTACACCTTC. Amino acid sequence: CAISGQGADGYTF.

This chain uses TRBV5-1 with TRBJ2-2; 10 bases map to TRBD1. Germline V CDR1 and CDR2: SGHRS, YFSETQ. CDR3 length: 15 amino acids. J was trimmed by 5 bases and V by 4 bases; bases with no gene match: 5. CDR3 region: CASSPGQGRTGELFF. DNA for the CDR3: TGCGCCAGCAGCCCGGGACAGGGGAGGACCGGGGAGCTGTTTTTT.

This sequence joins TRBV24-1 and TRBJ2-3; 9 bases are a match to TRBD2. The CDR3 runs 17 residues. Trimming at V came to 9 bases and at J to 2 bases, leaving 14 bases not matched to a gene. Germline assignment: CDR1 KGHDR and CDR2 SFDVKD. The CDR3 loop is CATAGLAADPSTDTQYF. The DNA of the CDR3 is TGTGCCACCGCGGGACTAGCAGCCGATCCCTCCACAGATACGCAGTATTTT.

The chain combines TRBV14 with TRBJ1-4, with D possibly TRBD1 on 5 matching bases. V lost 1 base and J lost 5, with 11 bases in between. CDR1 and CDR2 from the germline V gene are SGHDN and FVKESK. The CDR3 is made up of 15 amino acids. This CDR3 reads CASSQADIPNEKLFF. The CDR3 DNA is TGTGCCAGCAGCCAAGCGGACATCCCCAATGAAAAACTGTTTTTT. Looking up the rest from reference TRBV14 and TRBJ1-4 gives the full variable domain: EAGVTQFPSHSVIEKGQTVTLRCDPISGHDNLYWYRRVMGKEIKFLLHFVKESKQDESGMPNNRFLAERTGGTYSTLKVQPAELEDSGVYFCASSQADIPNEKLFFGSGTQLSVL.

At least ten counts were recorded for this clone. CDR3 in amino acids: CASRRGQGGTEAFF. Here the CDR3 DNA reads TGTGCCAGCAGGAGGGGACAGGGCGGCACTGAAGCTTTCTTT. The chain combines TRBV2 with TRBJ1-1, with 9 bases identical to TRBD1. This CDR3 is built from 14 residues. Germline V CDR1 and CDR2: SNHLY, FYNNEI. V lost 6 bases and J lost 4; bases outside the gene matches: 6.

The chain carries TRBV9 and TRBJ2-1; 7 nucleotides align to TRBD2. Germline loops: CDR1 SGDLS, CDR2 YYNGEE. The CDR3 sequence is 16 residues long. V lost 0 bases, J lost 9 bases, and 12 bases stayed unmatched. CDR3 bases: TGTGCCAGCAGCGTAGATTCAAGGGAGGGGAGTCGTGAGCAGTTCTTC. Translating gives CASSVDSREGSREQFF.

V and J are TRBV2 and TRBJ2-7; 7 bases are a match to TRBD2. The germline V gene has CDR1 SNHLY and CDR2 FYNNEI. Trimming at V came to 4 bases and at J to 6 bases, leaving 3 bases not matched to a gene. The CDR3 has 12 amino acids. The DNA of the CDR3 is TGTGCCAGCAGTGCGCGGGGGAGCGAGCAGTACTTC. It translates to CASSARGSEQYF.

The chain uses TRBV18 and TRBJ1-1, with D maybe TRBD1 (5 bases). The CDR3 runs 12 residues. CDR1 and CDR2 (germline): KGHSH, LQKENI. Trimming left V 6 bases short and J 6 bases short, with 11 bases between. In DNA form, the CDR3 reads TGTGCCAGCTCCCCCGGGGGGGCTGAAGCTTTCTTT. It is translated as CASSPGGAEAFF.

V is TRBV18 and J is TRBJ2-5; D perhaps matches TRBD2 (6 bases). CDR1 KGHSH and CDR2 LQKENI come from the germline V gene. V was shortened by 2 bases and J by 3 bases, with 7 bases between the two germline ends. This CDR3 spans 13 amino acids. The DNA of the CDR3 is TGTGCCAGCTCACCAGGAGGGAAAGAGACCCAGTACTTC. The encoded protein is CASSPGGKETQYF.

The chain joins TRBV29-1 to TRBJ2-1, with 11 nucleotides matching TRBD1. Germline CDR1 SQVTM, CDR2 ANQGSEA. V shed 5 bases, J shed 9 bases, and the junction held 9 bases outside the gene matches. The CDR3 totals 14 residues. CDR3 bases: TGCAGCGTTCTCCTCCGGGACAGGGGGGGTGAGCAGTTCTTC. Amino acids: CSVLLRDRGGEQFF.

This chain links TRBV18 with TRBJ2-7, with TRBD1 matching over 9 bases. The V gene's germline CDR1 is KGHSH and CDR2 LQKENI. This CDR3 has 13 amino acids. V shed 8 bases, J shed 1 base, and the junction held 3 bases outside the gene matches. In DNA, the CDR3 is TGTGCCAGCACAGGGGGCCGTTCCTACGAGCAGTACTTC. It is translated as CASTGGRSYEQYF.

V gene TRBV29-1 combines with J gene TRBJ2-7; TRBD2 matches 7 bases. CDR3 length: 15 residues. Trimming cost V 2 bases and J 2 bases; bases outside gene matches: 9. Germline V gene data show CDR1 as SQVTM and CDR2 as ANQGSEA. The CDR3 nucleotides are TGCAGCGTTGAAAGTGTGGGGGGGAACCCCTACGAGCAGTACTTC. It is translated as CSVESVGGNPYEQYF.

A single count supports this clone. V gene TRBV4-2 combines with J gene TRBJ1-1, with TRBD1 matching 7 bases. Germline-derived CDR1 and CDR2 are LGHNA and YNFKEQ. The CDR3 consists of 15 residues. J lost 11 bases, V lost 1 base, and 13 bases had no gene match. CDR3 coding DNA: TGTGCCAGCAGCCAAGGGCCGGGGCAGGGGGAGAAGGCTTTCTTT. As protein: CASSQGPGQGEKAFF.